These T cell receptor beta chains were read from a single sample in a study of shared clonotypes between healthy human individuals. Profiling relied on immunoSEQ multiplex PCR, and the TCRdb table lists in-frame clones only, not all of them. This sample carries about 2.2 million clones, approximately 92% of them seen once, and the ten largest clones take roughly 1.7%. Sequencing used naive CD8+ T cells from PBMCs. These receptor sequences come from a man aged 18 to 35 in good health. Some clones in this sample may be carry-over from other donors' samples. The CDR3 runs from the conserved cysteine through the conserved F or W. D genes are given only for firm matches. Clone size appears in some rows only: once, few, many, or a class for an expanded clone.

>14|TRBJ1-2|TRBD1|NA|TRBV9
CASSPATGGYGYTF
TGTGCCAGCAGCCCGGCGACAGGGGGCTATGGCTACACCTTC
>15|TRBJ2-1|TRBD2|NA|TRBV27
CASSRGLADNNEQFF
TGTGCCAGCAGTCGGGGACTAGCGGATAACAATGAGCAGTTCTTC
>14|TRBJ2-5|NA|NA|TRBV5-1
CASSWGWAQETQYF
TGCGCCAGCAGCTGGGGTTGGGCGCAAGAGACCCAGTACTTC
>14|TRBJ1-3|NA|NA|TRBV9
CASSVGVGGNTIYF
TGTGCCAGCAGCGTAGGTGTCGGTGGAAACACCATATATTTT
>13|TRBJ2-2|NA|NA|TRBV7-9
CASSLRNTGELFF
TGTGCCAGCAGCCTGAGAAACACCGGGGAGCTGTTTTTT
>16|TRBJ2-7|NA|NA|TRBV13
CASSFRQSLGLYEQYF
TGTGCCAGCAGCTTTCGACAGTCCTTGGGTCTATACGAGCAGTACTTC
>12|TRBJ2-7|NA|NA|TRBV6-6
CASRPHKHEQYF
TGTGCCAGCAGACCCCACAAGCACGAGCAGTACTTC
>13|TRBJ2-7|NA|NA|TRBV28
CASERTQTYEQYF
TGTGCCAGTGAAAGGACACAAACCTACGAGCAGTACTTC
>16|TRBJ2-1|TRBD1|NA|TRBV2
CASSEVLLQGDNEQFF
TGTGCCAGCAGTGAAGTGCTTTTACAGGGGGACAATGAGCAGTTCTTC
>17|TRBJ2-2|TRBD2|NA|TRBV7-6
CASSLDRTSGNTGELFF
TGTGCCAGCAGCTTAGATAGGACTAGCGGGAACACCGGGGAGCTGTTTTTT
>15|TRBJ2-1|NA|NA|TRBV11-2
CASSLIAAEYNEQFF
TGTGCCAGCAGCTTAATCGCGGCGGAATACAATGAGCAGTTCTTC
>19|TRBJ1-4|NA|NA|TRBV4-2
CASSQELGGFDSTNEKLFF
TGTGCCAGCAGCCAAGAACTGGGGGGCTTCGATTCAACTAATGAAAAACTGTTTTTT
>12|TRBJ2-1|NA|NA|TRBV11-2
CASSLIVNEQFF
TGTGCCAGCAGCTTAATTGTCAATGAGCAGTTCTTC
>18|TRBJ2-7|TRBD1|NA|TRBV11-2
CASSLELEGQGVSYEQYF
TGTGCCAGCAGCTTAGAGCTAGAGGGACAGGGCGTCTCCTACGAGCAGTACTTC
>17|TRBJ2-7|TRBD2|once|TRBV18
CASSPPLAGGLFYEQYF
TGTGCCAGCTCACCACCCCTAGCGGGAGGGCTCTTCTACGAGCAGTACTTC
>13|TRBJ2-7|NA|NA|TRBV5-5
CASSLNRDYEQYF
TGTGCCAGCAGCTTGAACAGGGACTACGAGCAGTACTTC
>16|TRBJ2-5|TRBD1|NA|TRBV7-9
CASSSRTGRTQETQYF
TGTGCCAGCAGCTCCCGGACAGGGCGCACCCAAGAGACCCAGTACTTC
>11|TRBJ1-1|TRBD1|once|TRBV19
CASLQGTEAFF
TGTGCCAGCCTACAGGGGACTGAAGCTTTCTTT
>14|TRBJ2-1|NA|NA|TRBV10-1
CASSDRINGNEQFF
TGCGCCAGCAGTGATCGCATCAACGGCAATGAGCAGTTCTTC
>15|TRBJ1-1|NA|NA|TRBV13
CASSSDGAVKVVAFF
TGTGCCAGCAGCTCCGACGGGGCAGTCAAGGTTGTAGCTTTCTTT
>18|TRBJ2-7|NA|NA|TRBV4-3
CASSQDRYGEGNSYEQYF
TGCGCCAGCAGCCAAGATCGGTACGGGGAAGGGAACTCCTACGAGCAGTACTTC
>15|TRBJ2-7|NA|once|TRBV5-4
CASSFRQGTNYEQYF
TGTGCCAGCAGCTTTCGGCAGGGGACCAACTACGAGCAGTACTTC
>15|TRBJ2-1|NA|NA|TRBV4-2
CASSQVGDYYNEQFF
TGTGCCAGCAGCCAAGTAGGTGACTACTACAATGAGCAGTTCTTC
>14|TRBJ2-2|NA|NA|TRBV6-4
CASSDSLSSGELFF
TGTGCCAGCAGTGACAGCCTATCATCCGGGGAGCTGTTTTTT
>13|TRBJ2-1|NA|NA|TRBV27
CASSPRTGYEQFF
TGTGCCAGCAGTCCTCGGACGGGCTATGAGCAGTTCTTC
>13|TRBJ2-7|NA|NA|TRBV11-2
CASSAWSTYEQYF
TGTGCCAGCAGCGCGTGGTCAACCTACGAGCAGTACTTC
>17|TRBJ1-5|NA|few|TRBV4-1
CASSPFPGMTGNQPQHF
TGCGCCAGCAGCCCTTTTCCAGGGATGACGGGCAATCAGCCCCAGCATTTT
>15|TRBJ2-7|NA|NA|TRBV11-2
CASRPVIRSSYEQYF
TGTGCCAGCAGACCAGTTATCCGGAGCTCCTACGAGCAGTACTTC
>17|TRBJ2-1|TRBD2|NA|TRBV6-4
CASSDDPAGGPINEQFF
TGTGCCAGCAGTGACGACCCGGCGGGAGGGCCTATTAATGAGCAGTTCTTC
>14|TRBJ2-5|NA|NA|TRBV5-6
CASSPLRKKETQYF
TGTGCCAGCAGCCCCTTGCGGAAAAAAGAGACCCAGTACTTC
>14|TRBJ1-1|NA|NA|TRBV27
CASSLGAEATEAFF
TGTGCCAGCAGTTTAGGGGCGGAGGCCACTGAAGCTTTCTTT
>13|TRBJ2-7|NA|once|TRBV19
CAVFPGLADEQYF
TGTGCCGTCTTTCCGGGGCTAGCCGACGAGCAGTACTTC
>17|TRBJ2-2|NA|NA|TRBV4-3
CASSQESSGRVAGELFF
TGCGCCAGCAGCCAAGAGTCTTCCGGGCGGGTAGCCGGGGAGCTGTTTTTT
>10|TRBJ2-7|NA|NA|TRBV29-1
CSVGGDEQYF
TGCAGCGTTGGTGGGGACGAGCAGTACTTC
>13|TRBJ2-7|TRBD1|NA|TRBV25-1
CASSSPINRGWHF
TGTGCCAGCAGTAGCCCTATAAACAGGGGTTGGCACTTC
>14|TRBJ1-2|NA|NA|TRBV27
CASSYSRARDGYTF
TGTGCCAGCAGTTACTCACGGGCGCGGGATGGCTACACCTTC
>16|TRBJ2-1|TRBD1|NA|TRBV15
CATSRTGQGNRNEQFF
TGTGCCACCAGCAGAACCGGACAGGGTAATCGGAATGAGCAGTTCTTC
>13|TRBJ1-1|NA|NA|TRBV27
CASSLSRETEAFF
TGTGCCAGCAGTTTATCGCGGGAGACTGAAGCTTTCTTT